The 28 T cell receptor beta chains listed next were all sequenced from one sample in a study of T cell changes during pregnancy in multiple sclerosis. Sequencing was performed with immunoSEQ multiplex PCR; in TCRdb, only in-frame clones are kept and a portion is missing. Of approximately 46,000 clones listed, 92% are singletons. Here the sequenced sample was CD4+ T cells from peripheral blood mononuclear cells, taken after pregnancy. Receptors originate from a female donor with multiple sclerosis, enrolled in a pregnancy study.

The chain carries TRBV4-1 and TRBJ2-2; 8 bases are a match to TRBD1. CDR1 and CDR2 (germline): MGHRA, YSYEKL. Trimming removed 4 bases from V and 5 bases from J; junction bases left unmatched: 3. This CDR3 spans 14 amino acids. The CDR3 nucleotides read TGCGCCAGCAGCCGCCGACAGGGGACCGGGGAGCTGTTTTTT. This encodes CASSRRQGTGELFF.

The table lists this clone with a count of one. The chain couples TRBV15 to TRBJ1-1; D call uncertain. The CDR3 consists of 13 residues. V was clipped by 5 bases and J by 4 bases, with 11 bases between them. Germline assignment: CDR1 LNHNV and CDR2 YYDKDF (reference sequence). The CDR3, as DNA: TGTGCCACCAGCCTTGTCCTGGCCACTGAAGCTTTCTTT. This sequence encodes CATSLVLATEAFF.

This clone was picked up one time. The chain carries TRBV27 and TRBJ1-2, with a possible D match to TRBD1 (5 bases). Trimming left V 6 bases short and J 7 bases short, with 9 bases between. CDR3 length equals 11 residues. Germline V gene data show CDR1 as MNHEY and CDR2 as SMNVEV (reference sequence). CDR3 loop: CASRSRGGYTF. CDR3 DNA: TGTGCCAGCAGGAGTAGGGGTGGCTACACCTTC.

V usage is TRBV4-1 and J usage is TRBJ2-4; a possible D gene is TRBD1 (5 bases). V was cut by 2 bases and J by 1 base, with 15 bases left in between. The CDR3 length is 17 residues. Germline loops: CDR1 MGHRA, CDR2 YSYEKL. The CDR3 protein is CASSQTGLGWAKNIQYF. In DNA, the CDR3 is TGCGCCAGCAGCCAAACAGGCTTGGGGTGGGCCAAAAACATTCAGTACTTC.

The V call is TRBV5-1, the J call TRBJ2-7, with 7 bases matching TRBD2. The germline V gene encodes CDR1 SGHRS and CDR2 YFSETQ. V was clipped by 0 bases and J by 4 bases; unmatched bases: 1. The CDR3 is 13 residues long. The CDR3: CASSLAREYEQYF. For the CDR3, the DNA is TGCGCCAGCAGCTTGGCGCGGGAGTACGAGCAGTACTTC. Looking up the rest from reference TRBV5-1 and TRBJ2-7 gives the full variable domain: KAGVTQTPRYLIKTRGQQVTLSCSPISGHRSVSWYQQTPGQGLQFLFEYFSETQRNKGNFPGRFSGRQFSNSRSEMNVSTLELGDSALYLCASSLAREYEQYFGPGTRLTVT.

The sample holds one count of this clone. This chain links TRBV27 with TRBJ2-7, with 8 bases matching TRBD2. Trimming cost V 2 bases and J 2 bases; bases outside gene matches: 8. The germline V gene has CDR1 MNHEY and CDR2 SMNVEV (reference sequence). The CDR3 has 16 amino acids. CDR3 in amino acids: CASSLGRPGLAYEQYF. Written as DNA, the CDR3 is TGTGCCAGCAGTTTAGGGAGACCGGGACTAGCCTACGAGCAGTACTTC.

The chain recombines TRBV19 with TRBJ2-6; 8 nucleotides agree with TRBD1. Per germline, CDR1 LNHDA and CDR2 SQIVND (reference sequence). This CDR3 contains 17 residues. With V trimmed by 4 bases and J by 0 bases, 5 bases remained unmatched. As DNA, the CDR3 is TGTGCCAGTAGTACTCGGACAGGGCGCTCTGGGGCCAACGTCCTGACTTTC. This codes for CASSTRTGRSGANVLTF. Together with reference TRBV19 and TRBJ2-6, the CDR3 gives the full variable domain: DGGITQSPKYLFRKEGQNVTLSCEQNLNHDAMYWYRQDPGQGLRLIYYSQIVNDFQKGDIAEGYSVSREKKESFPLTVTSAQKNPTAFYLCASSTRTGRSGANVLTFGAGSRLTVL.

V is TRBV19 and J is TRBJ2-2; D is perhaps TRBD1 (6 bases). Germline CDR1 reads LNHDA; CDR2 reads SQIVND (reference sequence). The V end lost 4 bases, the J end lost 4 bases, and 13 bases lay between the germline ends. This CDR3 contains 15 residues. The CDR3 nucleotides read TGTGCCAGTAGTAACAGAGGCAGGGGCACCGGGGAGCTGTTTTTT. It translates to CASSNRGRGTGELFF. Looking up the rest from reference TRBV19 and TRBJ2-2 gives the full variable domain: DGGITQSPKYLFRKEGQNVTLSCEQNLNHDAMYWYRQDPGQGLRLIYYSQIVNDFQKGDIAEGYSVSREKKESFPLTVTSAQKNPTAFYLCASSNRGRGTGELFFGEGSRLTVL.

The rearrangement uses TRBV28 and TRBJ2-1; TRBD2 aligns across 13 bases. With 4 bases clipped from V and 7 bases from J, the junction kept 7 bases outside the gene matches. Germline values: CDR1 MDHEN, CDR2 SYDVKM. The CDR3 is made up of 16 amino acids. The CDR3 protein is CASSSHGTSGANEQFF. CDR3 sequence (DNA): TGTGCCAGCAGTTCTCACGGGACTAGCGGGGCTAATGAGCAGTTCTTC.

The rearrangement links TRBV2 to TRBJ1-1, with 9 bases lining up with TRBD1. The CDR3 has 16 residues. CDR1 is SNHLY and CDR2 is FYNNEI in the germline V gene. Trimming at V came to 4 bases and at J to 4 bases, leaving 10 bases not matched to a gene. CDR3 bases: TGTGCCAGCAGTGTCCGGGACAGGGCCTGGGGCACTGAAGCTTTCTTT. Translation gives CASSVRDRAWGTEAFF.

The chain recombines TRBV9 with TRBJ2-2; D gene unclear. This CDR3 contains 13 residues. V was pared by 4 bases and J by 1 base, with 5 bases between. CDR1 and CDR2 (germline): SGDLS, YYNGEE. CDR3 DNA sequence: TGTGCCAGCAGCTACAAGAACACCGGGGAGCTGTTTTTT. Amino acid sequence: CASSYKNTGELFF.

This clone was observed once. This chain links TRBV27 with TRBJ2-5; D possibly corresponds to TRBD2 (5 bases). CDR1 and CDR2 from the germline V gene are MNHEY and SMNVEV (reference sequence). The CDR3 runs 13 residues. Trimming left V 4 bases short and J 11 bases short, with 17 bases between. For the CDR3, the DNA is TGTGCCAGCAGTTCCCCGGGAAAGACGCAGCAGTACTTC. It is translated as CASSSPGKTQQYF.

This clone was seen a handful of times. The chain combines TRBV9 with TRBJ2-7; a weak D match, TRBD1 (5 bases). Germline assignment: CDR1 SGDLS and CDR2 YYNGEE. The germline V and J ends were trimmed by 0 bases and 7 bases, with 11 bases remaining between them. The length of the CDR3 is 13 residues. CDR3 residues: CASSVVLAGEQYF. The CDR3 nucleotides read TGTGCCAGCAGCGTAGTCTTAGCAGGGGAGCAGTACTTC.

This sequence joins TRBV5-6 and TRBJ2-2, with 9 bases aligning to TRBD1. Germline V gene data show CDR1 as SGHDT and CDR2 as YYEEEE. V gave up 7 bases and J gave up 3 bases; unmatched junction bases: 7. This CDR3 region has 15 residues. CDR3 protein: CASGSGQGYTGELFF. For the CDR3, the DNA is TGTGCCAGCGGGTCGGGACAGGGCTACACCGGGGAGCTGTTTTTT.

The chain's CDR3 is CSVVRAGYNEQFF. DNA of the CDR3: TGCAGCGTTGTAAGAGCGGGGTACAATGAGCAGTTCTTC. This rearrangement joins TRBV29-1 to TRBJ2-1, with 7 bases fitting TRBD2. Germline V lookup: CDR1 SQVTM, CDR2 ANQGSEA. The junction had 4 bases not matched to a gene; V was cut back by 4 bases and J by 4 bases. The CDR3 is 13 amino acids.

This chain uses TRBV25-1 with TRBJ2-7; D unresolved. Germline loops: CDR1 MGHDK, CDR2 SYGVNS. V was shortened by 8 bases and J by 5 bases, with 19 bases between the two germline ends. The CDR3 is 14 residues long. CDR3 amino acids: CASSTGSLGDEQYF. In DNA, the CDR3 is TGTGCCAGCTCGACCGGGTCTCTAGGCGACGAGCAGTACTTC.

The V call is TRBV14, the J call TRBJ2-1; a possible D gene is TRBD2 (5 bases). This CDR3 region has 12 residues. The germline V gene has CDR1 SGHDN and CDR2 FVKESK. Trimming removed 4 bases from V and 9 bases from J, with 10 bases in between. The CDR3 DNA sequence: TGTGCCAGCAGCCGCGGACTTCTTGAGCAGTTCTTC. It translates to CASSRGLLEQFF.

The V call is TRBV25-1, the J call TRBJ2-7, with TRBD2 matching 9 bases. CDR1 is MGHDK, CDR2 SYGVNS, per germline. V lost 2 bases to trimming and J lost 6 bases; unmatched junction nucleotides: 5. CDR3 length: 14 amino acids. The CDR3 is CASSEKAGGFEQYF. In DNA form, the CDR3 reads TGTGCCAGCAGTGAAAAAGCGGGAGGTTTCGAGCAGTACTTC.

This clone was seen just once. The genes are TRBV12-2 and TRBJ2-3; the D call TRBD2 from the table was never checked on the DNA. TRBV12-2 is termed a pseudogene. CDR3 size: 15 residues. CDR3 bases: TGTGCAAGTCGCAGAGCTCTAGCTAGCACAGATACGCAGTATTTT. This encodes CASRRALASTDTQYF.

The CDR3 reads CASSLGALQETQYF. CDR3 DNA: TGCGCCAGCAGCTTGGGGGCTTTACAAGAGACCCAGTACTTC. V is TRBV5-1 and J is TRBJ2-5; D is unresolved. This CDR3 is built from 14 residues. V lost 0 bases and J lost 2, with 8 bases in between. The germline CDR1 and CDR2 sequences are SGHRS and YFSETQ.

The J gene is TRBJ2-4, the V gene TRBV28; D is unresolved. Between the trimmed V and J ends, which lost 2 bases and 0 bases, there was a span of 5 bases. Germline loops: CDR1 MDHEN, CDR2 SYDVKM. The CDR3 sequence is 14 residues long. The CDR3: CASSLGLAKNIQYF. The CDR3 nucleotides read TGTGCCAGCAGTTTAGGGCTAGCCAAAAACATTCAGTACTTC.

J is TRBJ2-7 and V is TRBV6-6; a weak D match, TRBD2 (6 bases). CDR3 length equals 16 residues. Germline CDR1 reads MNHNY; CDR2 reads SVGAGI (reference sequence). With 4 bases removed from V and 6 bases from J, the gap between germline ends came to 22 bases. CDR3 amino acids: CASSSLPSQRAAEQYF. DNA of the CDR3: TGTGCCAGCAGTTCTCTTCCCTCCCAGCGGGCCGCCGAGCAGTACTTC.

The chain has TRBV14 and TRBJ1-1; the D gene is possibly TRBD1 (6 bases). The CDR3 loop spans 15 amino acids. With 1 base removed from V and 6 bases from J, the gap between germline ends came to 15 bases. Germline CDR1 reads SGHDN; CDR2 reads FVKESK. CDR3 DNA: TGTGCCAGCAGCCAAGGCAGGGGAAGAGTTTCTGAAGCTTTCTTT. Protein sequence: CASSQGRGRVSEAFF.

The J gene is TRBJ2-1, the V gene TRBV2; TRBD2 might be the D (6 bases). The CDR3 spans 13 residues. Germline V gene lookup returns CDR1 SNHLY and CDR2 FYNNEI. Trimming stripped 8 bases from V and 5 bases from J, with 13 bases between. The CDR3 region has the DNA TGTGCCAGCGGGCGGGACGGCAACAATGAGCAGTTCTTC. Its translation: CASGRDGNNEQFF.

This clone is a singleton in its sample. The chain combines TRBV7-2 with TRBJ2-3; 10 bases map to TRBD1. CDR3 length equals 17 residues. Germline V gives CDR1 SGHTA, CDR2 FQGNSA. With 4 bases clipped from V and 4 bases from J, the junction kept 11 bases outside the gene matches. The CDR3 region has the DNA TGTGCCAGCAGCTCTTCCGGCCGGACAGGGGGTGCAGATACGCAGTATTTT. Translating gives CASSSSGRTGGADTQYF.

The chain employs TRBV4-1 and TRBJ2-5, with 13 bases identical to TRBD2. Germline lookup yields CDR1 MGHRA and CDR2 YSYEKL. The V segment lost 1 base and the J segment 5 bases; nucleotides outside the gene matches: 4. The CDR3 length is 16 residues. The CDR3 region has the DNA TGCGCCAGCAGCCAAGGACTAGCGGGAGGTGGTGAGACCCAGTACTTC. It yields the protein CASSQGLAGGGETQYF.

J is TRBJ1-2 and V is TRBV5-1; D is unresolved. Trimming stripped 4 bases from V and 2 bases from J, with 12 bases between. The germline gives CDR1 SGHRS, CDR2 YFSETQ. The CDR3 spans 14 residues. CDR3 sequence (DNA): TGCGCCAGCAGCCCCCTAGACGGAAACTATGGCTACACCTTC. Translated, it gives CASSPLDGNYGYTF.

The chain links TRBV25-1 to TRBJ1-1, with D possibly being TRBD1 (5 bases). Germline V gives CDR1 MGHDK, CDR2 SYGVNS. Trimming stripped 1 base from V and 3 bases from J, with 9 bases between. This CDR3 has 14 amino acids. The CDR3 loop reads CASSEWGRDTEAFF. CDR3 DNA: TGTGCCAGCAGTGAATGGGGCAGGGACACTGAAGCTTTCTTT.